The 31 T cell receptor beta chains given below trace back to one sample, sequenced in a study of naive and memory T cell subsets. A UMI-containing oligonucleotide was joined by 3' ligation to the TCR cDNA template. Four PCR rounds used nested alpha and beta constant region primers plus the SP2 primer. TCRdb recomputed calls from the 5' RACE reads with MiXCR, one row per CDR3 protein. The sample shows 56,000 or so distinct CDR3 sequences, 6% to 8.5% of them seen only once. The receptor set was obtained from a female donor in good health.

The chain joins TRBV3-1 to TRBJ1-2; D remains unclear. Germline CDR1 LGHDT, CDR2 YNNKEL (reference sequence). The ends were cut back, 1 base at V and 1 base at J, with 10 bases in the middle. This CDR3 has 15 residues. The CDR3 protein is CASSQGGRRNYGYTF. The CDR3 nucleotides are TGTGCCAGCAGCCAAGGCGGCAGGCGTAACTATGGCTACACCTTC.

The chain combines TRBV7-2 with TRBJ2-3; D might be TRBD1 (5 bases). In germline, CDR1 is SGHTA, CDR2 FQGNSA. This CDR3 is 15 amino acids long. The V gene lost 1 base and the J gene lost 2 bases, with 10 bases spanning the gap. In DNA form, the CDR3 reads TGTGCCAGCAGCTTAGGAACAGGAACCACAGATACGCAGTATTTT. Translated: CASSLGTGTTDTQYF.

In its sample, this clonotype was seen a few times. The V and J genes are TRBV11-2 and TRBJ2-3; D remains unclear. CDR3 length: 15 residues. Germline V gives CDR1 SGHAT, CDR2 FQNNGV. Trimming removed 1 base from V and 2 bases from J, with 10 bases in between. Here the CDR3 reads CASSLASWATDTQYF. The CDR3 coding sequence is TGTGCCAGCAGCTTAGCCTCCTGGGCCACAGATACGCAGTATTTT.

At least ten counts were recorded for this clonotype. The chain carries TRBV12-3 or TRBV12-4 and TRBJ1-1, with D uncertain. This CDR3 is 14 amino acids long. Trimming cost V 7 bases and J 2 bases, with 14 bases left between them. The CDR3 spells CASIARGINTEAFF. The CDR3 region has the DNA TGTGCCAGCATTGCTAGAGGGATTAACACTGAAGCTTTCTTT.

This clonotype was observed a few times. The chain employs TRBV4-1 and TRBJ2-3, with 11 nucleotides matching TRBD2. V shed 4 bases, J shed 3 bases, and the junction held 9 bases outside the gene matches. CDR1 and CDR2 from the germline V gene are MGHRA and YSYEKL. The CDR3 spans 17 residues. The CDR3 loop reads CASSPLGSGGATDTQYF. CDR3 DNA: TGCGCCAGCAGCCCGCTTGGTAGCGGGGGGGCGACAGATACGCAGTATTTT.

There are many counts of this clonotype. J is TRBJ1-6 and V is TRBV7-2; no clear D gene. V lost 8 bases and J lost 8, with 16 bases in between. CDR3 length: 14 residues. Germline CDR1 SGHTA, CDR2 FQGNSA. CDR3 DNA: TGTGCCAGCGCAACCTTCGGAGTCGATTCACCCCTCCACTTT. Its translation is CASATFGVDSPLHF. Drawing the rest from reference TRBV7-2 and TRBJ1-6, the complete variable domain is GAGVSQSPSNKVTEKGKDVELRCDPISGHTALYWYRQSLGQGLEFLIYFQGNSAPDKSGLPSDRFSAERTGGSVSTLTIQRTQQEDSAVYLCASATFGVDSPLHFGNGTRLTVT.

This clonotype was found a few times. The chain combines TRBV27 with TRBJ2-3; 7 nucleotides line up with TRBD2. The CDR3 extends over 16 amino acids. V shed 6 bases and J 0 bases; nucleotides not matched to a gene: 9. Germline V gene lookup returns CDR1 MNHEY and CDR2 SMNVEV (reference sequence). The CDR3 DNA sequence: TGTGCCAGCAGGGGAGGGAGGCCGACAAGCACAGATACGCAGTATTTT. Translating gives CASRGGRPTSTDTQYF.

This clonotype showed up many times. V is TRBV5-1 and J is TRBJ2-3; unclear D gene. The length of the CDR3 is 15 residues. Germline V gene data show CDR1 as SGHRS and CDR2 as YFSETQ. Trimming took 7 bases from V and 2 from J, leaving 17 bases between them. CDR3 protein: CASCPVQPTTDTQYF. In DNA form, the CDR3 reads TGCGCCAGCTGCCCCGTCCAACCGACCACAGATACGCAGTATTTT. Full variable domain (remainder filled in from reference TRBV5-1 and TRBJ2-3): KAGVTQTPRYLIKTRGQQVTLSCSPISGHRSVSWYQQTPGQGLQFLFEYFSETQRNKGNFPGRFSGRQFSNSRSEMNVSTLELGDSALYLCASCPVQPTTDTQYFGPGTRLTVL.

The chain employs TRBV6-5 and TRBJ2-1; 8 bases fit TRBD1. Germline V gene sequence: CDR1 MNHEY, CDR2 SVGAGI. The V gene end was trimmed by 7 bases and the J gene end by 0 bases; junction bases not matched to a gene: 8. The CDR3 totals 16 residues. This chain's CDR3 is CASTQGAGYSYNEQFF. CDR3 nucleotides: TGTGCCAGCACCCAGGGGGCCGGTTACTCCTACAATGAGCAGTTCTTC.

This clonotype was seen at least ten times. The rearrangement joins TRBV7-2 to TRBJ2-7; 7 nucleotides align to TRBD1. V dropped 1 base and J dropped 3; count of bases not matched to a gene: 3. The CDR3 consists of 14 residues. Germline V gene data show CDR1 as SGHTA and CDR2 as FQGNSA. CDR3 protein: CASSLETGNYEQYF. Written as DNA, the CDR3 is TGTGCCAGCAGCTTAGAGACAGGGAACTACGAGCAGTACTTC.

This chain links TRBV4-2 with TRBJ1-4; a possible D gene is TRBD1 (5 bases). Trimming removed 6 bases at V and 0 bases at J, with 17 bases between. The V gene's germline CDR1 is LGHNA and CDR2 YNFKEQ. The CDR3 sequence is 17 residues long. The CDR3 sequence is CASSTSAGGATNEKLFF. In nucleotides, the CDR3 is TGTGCCAGCAGTACTTCTGCGGGGGGAGCAACTAATGAAAAACTGTTTTTT.

This clonotype has a handful of counts. This rearrangement joins TRBV5-1 to TRBJ2-5; 10 nucleotides agree with TRBD1. The V gene's germline CDR1 is SGHRS and CDR2 YFSETQ. The CDR3 is 15 residues long. V lost 4 bases, J lost 3 bases, and 6 bases stayed unmatched. CDR3 in amino acids: CASSLTGTGEETQYF. The CDR3 coding sequence is TGCGCCAGCAGCCTTACCGGGACAGGGGAAGAGACCCAGTACTTC. Looking up the rest from reference TRBV5-1 and TRBJ2-5 gives the full variable domain: KAGVTQTPRYLIKTRGQQVTLSCSPISGHRSVSWYQQTPGQGLQFLFEYFSETQRNKGNFPGRFSGRQFSNSRSEMNVSTLELGDSALYLCASSLTGTGEETQYFGPGTRLLVL.

There are a few counts of this clonotype. The chain has TRBV20-1 and TRBJ2-7; 9 nucleotides line up with TRBD1. The J segment lost 4 bases and the V segment lost 0 bases, leaving 7 bases of the junction unmatched. CDR1 is DFQATT, CDR2 SNEGSKA, per germline (reference sequence). The CDR3 is 15 amino acids. CDR3: CSARDRQGDPYEQYF. The DNA for the CDR3 is TGCAGTGCTAGAGACAGACAGGGGGACCCATACGAGCAGTACTTC.

As to this clonotype: A much larger clone differs by one base, so this may be a read error. V and J are TRBV29-1 and TRBJ1-1, with D tentatively TRBD1 (6 bases). Trimming took off 5 bases at V and 6 bases at J, with 19 bases between the two ends. CDR3 size: 14 residues. Germline CDR1 is SQVTM and CDR2 is ANQGSEA. The CDR3 loop is CSVRGGGRRAEAFF. The CDR3 DNA follows: TGCAGCGTTCGTGGCGGGGGGCGCAGGGCTGAAGCTTTCTTT.

V gene TRBV11-2 combines with J gene TRBJ1-6, with no clear D. This CDR3 has 11 amino acids. V was cut by 4 bases and J by 10 bases, with 5 bases left in between. CDR1 and CDR2 from the germline V gene are SGHAT and FQNNGV. For the CDR3, the DNA is TGTGCCAGCAGCTCAGGCTCACCCCTCCACTTT. Translated: CASSSGSPLHF.

This clonotype was found a few times. This chain joins TRBV12-3 or TRBV12-4 and TRBJ1-6, with a possible D match to TRBD1 (6 bases). Deletions cut 7 bases from V and 4 bases from J, with 14 bases between. The CDR3 consists of 15 residues. The CDR3 protein is CASKKQGPYNSPLHF. CDR3 nucleotide sequence: TGTGCCAGCAAAAAACAGGGCCCATATAATTCACCCCTCCACTTT.

In its sample, this clonotype was seen a few times. The V call is TRBV3-1, the J call TRBJ2-3, with D possibly matching TRBD2 (7 bases). Germline V lookup: CDR1 LGHDT, CDR2 YNNKEL (reference sequence). V was cut by 4 bases and J by 4 bases, with 15 bases left in between. The CDR3 is 15 amino acids. This CDR3 reads CASSRGGGRADTQYF. CDR3 DNA sequence: TGTGCCAGCAGCCGGGGAGGGGGAAGGGCAGATACGCAGTATTTT.

There are many counts of this clonotype. CDR3 in amino acids: CATSRRPTGVKKTQYF. CDR3 sequence (DNA): TGTGCCACCAGCAGACGACCAACAGGGGTGAAGAAGACCCAGTACTTC. The chain has TRBV15 and TRBJ2-5; TRBD1 agrees at 7 bases. The length of the CDR3 is 16 residues. Germline V gene lookup returns CDR1 LNHNV and CDR2 YYDKDF (reference sequence). J lost 6 bases, V lost 2 bases, and 12 bases had no gene match.

This clonotype was counted many times. This chain uses TRBV28 with TRBJ1-1; D is uncertain. The CDR3 sequence is 12 residues long. V was clipped by 4 bases and J by 6 bases, with 9 bases between them. Germline V gene lookup returns CDR1 MDHEN and CDR2 SYDVKM. CDR3 sequence reads: CASSSYNPEAFF. In DNA form, the CDR3 reads TGTGCCAGCAGTTCTTATAACCCTGAAGCTTTCTTT.

This clonotype was seen more than once but under ten times. The rearrangement joins TRBV6-5 to TRBJ1-1; a weak D match, TRBD1 (6 bases). Germline V gene sequence: CDR1 MNHEY, CDR2 SVGAGI. Trimming left V 4 bases short and J 4 bases short, with 16 bases between. The CDR3 sequence is 15 residues long. The CDR3 nucleotides read TGTGCCAGCAGTTCCAGAACAGGGTCAGGCACTGAAGCTTTCTTT. It translates to CASSSRTGSGTEAFF.

This clonotype was seen many times. The chain joins TRBV6-1 to TRBJ2-1, with D unresolved. V was shortened by 4 bases and J by 9 bases, with 16 bases between the two germline ends. CDR3 length: 14 amino acids. From germline, CDR1 is MNHNS and CDR2 SASEGT. The CDR3 nucleotides are TGTGCCAGCAGTGGAGTACTTAGCATCGGTGAGCAGTTCTTC. As protein: CASSGVLSIGEQFF.

This clonotype came up a few times. This chain connects TRBV28 to TRBJ2-7; D call uncertain. The CDR3 has 15 residues. Germline V CDR1 and CDR2: MDHEN, SYDVKM. The V and J ends lost 2 bases and 6 bases respectively, with 17 bases between them. CDR3 region: CASSLRITGNSEQYF. The CDR3 bases are TGTGCCAGCAGTTTACGCATCACGGGTAACAGCGAGCAGTACTTC.

This clonotype was seen ten or more times. The chain employs TRBV12-3 or TRBV12-4 and TRBJ1-1; tentatively, D is TRBD1 (6 bases). The V and J ends lost 4 bases and 11 bases respectively, with 17 bases between them. This CDR3 spans 13 amino acids. CDR3 sequence: CASSSWGANGAFF. The CDR3 DNA reads as TGTGCCAGCAGTTCTTGGGGGGCAAATGGGGCTTTCTTT.

The genes are TRBV10-3 and TRBJ2-1; D not certain. The V and J ends lost 4 bases and 2 bases respectively, with 6 bases between them. Germline values: CDR1 ENHRY, CDR2 SYGVKD. The CDR3 totals 13 residues. The CDR3 is CAISVDTYNEQFF. The CDR3 nucleotides read TGTGCCATCAGTGTTGACACCTACAATGAGCAGTTCTTC.

There are many counts of this clonotype. The chain couples TRBV18 to TRBJ2-6; 8 nucleotides align to TRBD1. The V gene's germline CDR1 is KGHSH and CDR2 LQKENI. The CDR3 is 17 residues long. V was clipped by 0 bases and J by 0 bases; unmatched bases: 1. This chain's CDR3 is CASSPPGQASGANVLTF. The CDR3 DNA reads TGTGCCAGCTCACCACCGGGACAGGCCTCTGGGGCCAACGTCCTGACTTTC.

Written as DNA, the CDR3 is TGTGCCAGCGGTACTACCGGGACAGGGGGCTACGAGCAGTACTTC. Its protein is CASGTTGTGGYEQYF. The chain couples TRBV6-2 or TRBV6-3 to TRBJ2-7; TRBD1 aligns across 11 bases. V trimming: 8 bases; J trimming: 3 bases; junction bases outside the gene matches: 9. From germline, CDR1 is MNHEY and CDR2 SVGEGT. The CDR3 runs 15 residues.

This clonotype was seen a handful of times. The chain has TRBV28 and TRBJ2-4; TRBD2 might be the D (5 bases). This CDR3 spans 12 amino acids. V shed 7 bases and J shed 6 bases, with 10 bases lying between them. The germline V gene has CDR1 MDHEN and CDR2 SYDVKM. The CDR3 loop is CASTEGLNIQYF. CDR3 DNA: TGTGCCAGCACTGAGGGCCTAAACATTCAGTACTTC. Looking up the rest from reference TRBV28 and TRBJ2-4 gives the full variable domain: DVKVTQSSRYLVKRTGEKVFLECVQDMDHENMFWYRQDPGLGLRLIYFSYDVKMKEKGDIPEGYSVSREKKERFSLILESASTNQTSMYLCASTEGLNIQYFGAGTRLSVL.

This clonotype was counted at least ten times. The CDR3 region is CASSLFGDEQFF. DNA for the CDR3: TGTGCCAGCAGTTTGTTCGGGGATGAGCAGTTCTTC. The chain employs TRBV6-2 or TRBV6-3 and TRBJ2-1, with D maybe TRBD2 (5 bases). Germline CDR1 and CDR2: MNHEY and SVGEGT. The germline V and J ends were trimmed by 4 bases and 8 bases, with 9 bases remaining between them. This CDR3 is 12 amino acids long.

The sample holds many counts of this clonotype. V usage is TRBV20-1 and J usage is TRBJ1-2; D gene ambiguous. Germline CDR1 is DFQATT and CDR2 is SNEGSKA (reference sequence). Between the trimmed V and J ends, which lost 5 bases and 8 bases, there was a span of 6 bases. The CDR3 consists of 9 residues. DNA of the CDR3: TGCAGTGCTGGGAGAGGCTACACCTTC. Translating gives CSAGRGYTF.

This clonotype has a handful of counts. Here the CDR3 reads CASSGKLADTDTQYF. The CDR3 nucleotides read TGTGCCAGCAGCGGAAAACTAGCGGACACAGATACGCAGTATTTT. The genes are TRBV7-9 and TRBJ2-3; TRBD2 aligns across 8 bases. The CDR3 covers 15 residues. After removal of 5 bases from V and 2 bases from J, the junction contained 6 bases not matched to a gene. Germline CDR1 is SEHNR and CDR2 is FQNEAQ (reference sequence).

This clonotype has a count of ten or more. DNA of the CDR3: TGCGCCAGCAGCTTGGATCCCGGGATCAGTAATGAGCAGTTCTTC. Its protein product is CASSLDPGISNEQFF. V and J are TRBV5-1 and TRBJ2-1, with D possibly being TRBD2 (5 bases). The V and J ends lost 0 bases and 7 bases respectively, with 14 bases between them. Germline V gene data show CDR1 as SGHRS and CDR2 as YFSETQ. This CDR3 spans 15 amino acids.